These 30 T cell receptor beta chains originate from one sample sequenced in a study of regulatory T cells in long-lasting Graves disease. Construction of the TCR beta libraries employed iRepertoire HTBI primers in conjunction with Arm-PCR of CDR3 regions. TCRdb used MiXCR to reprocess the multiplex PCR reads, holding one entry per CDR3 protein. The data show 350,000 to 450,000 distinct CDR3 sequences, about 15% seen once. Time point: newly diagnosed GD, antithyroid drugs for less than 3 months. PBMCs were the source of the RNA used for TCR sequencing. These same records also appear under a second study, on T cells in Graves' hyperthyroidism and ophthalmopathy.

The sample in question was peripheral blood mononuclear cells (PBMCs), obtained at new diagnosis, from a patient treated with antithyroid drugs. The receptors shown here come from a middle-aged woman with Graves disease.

CDR3 sequence reads: CASSSTQTGVGPGELFF. CDR3 DNA sequence: TGTGCCAGCAGCTCAACCCAAACAGGGGTGGGCCCCGGGGAGCTGTTTTTT. J is TRBJ2-2 and V is TRBV13, with 7 bases matching TRBD1. CDR3 length: 17 residues. V was pared by 4 bases and J by 6 bases, with 14 bases of the junction left unmatched. The germline V gene has CDR1 PRHDT and CDR2 FYEKMQ (reference sequence).

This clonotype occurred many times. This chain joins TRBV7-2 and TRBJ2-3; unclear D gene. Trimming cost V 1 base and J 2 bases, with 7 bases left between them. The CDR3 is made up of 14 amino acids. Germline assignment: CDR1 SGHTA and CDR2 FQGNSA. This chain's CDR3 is CASSLDSSTDTQYF. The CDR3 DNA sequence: TGTGCCAGCAGCTTAGACTCTTCCACAGATACGCAGTATTTT.

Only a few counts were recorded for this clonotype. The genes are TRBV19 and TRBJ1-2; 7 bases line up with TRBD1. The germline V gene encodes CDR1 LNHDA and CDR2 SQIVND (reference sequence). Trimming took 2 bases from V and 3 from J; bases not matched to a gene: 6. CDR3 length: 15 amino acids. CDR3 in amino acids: CASSIIIDRDYGYTF. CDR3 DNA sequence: TGTGCCAGTAGTATAATCATCGACAGGGACTATGGCTACACCTTC.

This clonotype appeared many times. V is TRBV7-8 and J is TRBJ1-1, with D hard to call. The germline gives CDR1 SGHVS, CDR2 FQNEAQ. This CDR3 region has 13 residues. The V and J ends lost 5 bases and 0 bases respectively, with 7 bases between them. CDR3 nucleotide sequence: TGTGCCAGCAGCGTCCGGATGAACACTGAAGCTTTCTTT. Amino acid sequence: CASSVRMNTEAFF.

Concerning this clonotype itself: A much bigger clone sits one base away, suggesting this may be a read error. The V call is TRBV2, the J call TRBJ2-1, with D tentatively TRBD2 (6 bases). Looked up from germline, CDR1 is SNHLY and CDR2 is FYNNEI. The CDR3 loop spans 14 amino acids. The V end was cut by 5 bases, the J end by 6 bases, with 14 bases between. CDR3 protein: CASSSQTRRNEQFF. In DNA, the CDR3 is TGTGCCAGCAGTTCCCAGACTAGACGCAATGAGCAGTTCTTC.

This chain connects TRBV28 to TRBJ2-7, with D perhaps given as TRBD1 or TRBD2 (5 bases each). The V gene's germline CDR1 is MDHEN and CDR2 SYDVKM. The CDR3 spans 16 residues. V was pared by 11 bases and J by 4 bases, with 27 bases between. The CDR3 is CAGQRGPGASLYEQYF. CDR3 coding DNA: TGTGCCGGCCAACGGGGCCCAGGTGCCAGCCTTTACGAGCAGTACTTC.

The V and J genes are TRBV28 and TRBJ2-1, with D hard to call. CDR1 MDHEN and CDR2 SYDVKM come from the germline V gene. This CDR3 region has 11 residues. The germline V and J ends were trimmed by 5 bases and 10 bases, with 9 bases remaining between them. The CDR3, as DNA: TGTGCCAGCAGTGCCCGGTCCGAGCAGTTCTTC. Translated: CASSARSEQFF.

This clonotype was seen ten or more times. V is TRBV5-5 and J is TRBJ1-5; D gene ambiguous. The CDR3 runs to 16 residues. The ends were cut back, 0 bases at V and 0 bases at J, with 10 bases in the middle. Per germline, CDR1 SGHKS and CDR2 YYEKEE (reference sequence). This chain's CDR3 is CASSLARQPSNQPQHF. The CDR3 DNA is TGTGCCAGCAGCTTGGCCAGGCAGCCTAGCAATCAGCCCCAGCATTTT.

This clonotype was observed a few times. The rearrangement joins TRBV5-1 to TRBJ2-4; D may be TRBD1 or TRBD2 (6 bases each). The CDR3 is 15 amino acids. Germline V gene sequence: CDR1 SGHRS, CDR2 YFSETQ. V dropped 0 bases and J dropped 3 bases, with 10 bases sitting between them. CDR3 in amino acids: CASSLEGGGKNIQYF. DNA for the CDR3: TGCGCCAGCAGCTTGGAGGGGGGAGGCAAAAACATTCAGTACTTC.

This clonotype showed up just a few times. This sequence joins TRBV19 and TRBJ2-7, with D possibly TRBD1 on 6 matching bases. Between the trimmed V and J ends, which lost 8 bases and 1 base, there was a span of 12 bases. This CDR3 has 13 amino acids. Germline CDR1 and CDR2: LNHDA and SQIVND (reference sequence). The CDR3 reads CASSSDRSYEQYF. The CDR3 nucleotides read TGTGCCAGTTCTTCGGACAGATCCTACGAGCAGTACTTC.

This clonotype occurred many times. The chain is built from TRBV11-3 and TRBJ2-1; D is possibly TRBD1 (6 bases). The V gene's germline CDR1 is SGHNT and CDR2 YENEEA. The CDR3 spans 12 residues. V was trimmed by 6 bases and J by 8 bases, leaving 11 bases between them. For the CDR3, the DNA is TGTGCCAGCAGTAACAGGGTTGATGAGCAGTTCTTC. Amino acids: CASSNRVDEQFF.

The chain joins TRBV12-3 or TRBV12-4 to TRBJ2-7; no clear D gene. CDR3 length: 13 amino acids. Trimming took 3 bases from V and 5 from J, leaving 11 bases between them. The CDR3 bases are TGTGCCAGCAGTTTTGGTGGGCCCGACGAGCAGTACTTC. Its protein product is CASSFGGPDEQYF.

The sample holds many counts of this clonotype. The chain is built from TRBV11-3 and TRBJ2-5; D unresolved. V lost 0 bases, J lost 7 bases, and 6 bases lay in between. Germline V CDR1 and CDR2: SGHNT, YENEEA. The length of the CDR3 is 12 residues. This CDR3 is CASSLDFSTQYF. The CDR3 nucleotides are TGTGCCAGCAGCTTAGATTTTTCGACCCAGTACTTC. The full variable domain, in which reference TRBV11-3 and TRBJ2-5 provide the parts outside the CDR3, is EAGVVQSPRYKIIEKKQPVAFWCNPISGHNTLYWYLQNLGQGPELLIRYENEEAVDDSQLPKDRFSAERLKGVDSTLKIQPAELGDSAVYLCASSLDFSTQYFGPGTRLLVL.

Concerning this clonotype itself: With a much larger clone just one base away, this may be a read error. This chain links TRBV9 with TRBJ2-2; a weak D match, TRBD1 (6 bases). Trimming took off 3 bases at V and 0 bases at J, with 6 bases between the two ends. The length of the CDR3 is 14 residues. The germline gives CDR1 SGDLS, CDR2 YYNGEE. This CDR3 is CASSGDTNTGELFF. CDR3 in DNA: TGTGCCAGCAGCGGGGACACGAACACCGGGGAGCTGTTTTTT.

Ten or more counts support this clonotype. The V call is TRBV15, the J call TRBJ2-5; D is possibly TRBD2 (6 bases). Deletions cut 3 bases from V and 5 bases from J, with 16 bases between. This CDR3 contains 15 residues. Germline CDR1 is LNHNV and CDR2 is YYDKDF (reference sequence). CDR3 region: CATSRRQAGGETQYF. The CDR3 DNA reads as TGTGCCACCAGCAGGCGTCAAGCGGGTGGGGAGACCCAGTACTTC.

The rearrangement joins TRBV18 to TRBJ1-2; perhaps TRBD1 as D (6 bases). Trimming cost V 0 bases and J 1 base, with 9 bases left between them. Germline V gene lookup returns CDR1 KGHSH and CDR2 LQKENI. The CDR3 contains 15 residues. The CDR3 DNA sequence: TGTGCCAGCTCACCACCGGGGGCTGGTAACTATGGCTACACCTTC. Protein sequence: CASSPPGAGNYGYTF. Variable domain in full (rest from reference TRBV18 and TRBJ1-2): NAGVMQNPRHLVRRRGQEARLRCSPMKGHSHVYWYRQLPEEGLKFMVYLQKENIIDESGMPKERFSAEFPKEGPSILRIQQVVRGDSAAYFCASSPPGAGNYGYTFGSGTRLTVV.

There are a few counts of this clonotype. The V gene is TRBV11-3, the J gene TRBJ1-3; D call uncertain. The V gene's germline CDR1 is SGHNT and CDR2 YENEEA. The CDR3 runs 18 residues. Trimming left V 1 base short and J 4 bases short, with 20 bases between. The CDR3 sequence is CASSLVPSTVLFGNTIYF. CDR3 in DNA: TGTGCCAGCAGCTTAGTCCCCAGTACCGTTCTCTTCGGAAACACCATATATTTT.

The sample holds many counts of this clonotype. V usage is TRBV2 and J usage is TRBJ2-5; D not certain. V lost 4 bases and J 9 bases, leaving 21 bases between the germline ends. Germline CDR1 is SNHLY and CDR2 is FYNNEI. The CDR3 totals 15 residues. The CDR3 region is CASSALRTVTLAQYF. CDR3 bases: TGTGCCAGCAGTGCGTTGCGGACCGTGACCTTGGCCCAGTACTTC. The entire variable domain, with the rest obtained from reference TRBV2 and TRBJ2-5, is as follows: EPEVTQTPSHQVTQMGQEVILRCVPISNHLYFYWYRQILGQKVEFLVSFYNNEISEKSEIFDDQFSVERPDGSNFTLKIRSTKLEDSAMYFCASSALRTVTLAQYFGPGTRLLVL.

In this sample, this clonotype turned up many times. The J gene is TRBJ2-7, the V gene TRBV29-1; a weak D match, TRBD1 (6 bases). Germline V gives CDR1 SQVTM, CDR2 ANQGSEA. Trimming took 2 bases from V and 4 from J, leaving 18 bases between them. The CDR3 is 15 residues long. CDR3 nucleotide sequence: TGCAGCGTTGAACCCGCAGGGGCCAATTCTTACGAGCAGTACTTC. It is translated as CSVEPAGANSYEQYF.

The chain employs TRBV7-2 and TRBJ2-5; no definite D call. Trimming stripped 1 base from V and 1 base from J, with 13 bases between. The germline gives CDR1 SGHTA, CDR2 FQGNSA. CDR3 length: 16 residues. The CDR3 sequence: CASSLVLSGVQETQYF. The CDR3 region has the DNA TGTGCCAGCAGCTTAGTTTTGTCGGGTGTCCAAGAGACCCAGTACTTC.

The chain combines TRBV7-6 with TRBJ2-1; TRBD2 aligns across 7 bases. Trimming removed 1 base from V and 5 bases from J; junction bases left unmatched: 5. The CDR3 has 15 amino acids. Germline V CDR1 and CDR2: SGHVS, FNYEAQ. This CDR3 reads CASSLGGGFNNEQFF. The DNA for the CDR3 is TGTGCCAGCAGCTTAGGGGGGGGTTTCAACAATGAGCAGTTCTTC.

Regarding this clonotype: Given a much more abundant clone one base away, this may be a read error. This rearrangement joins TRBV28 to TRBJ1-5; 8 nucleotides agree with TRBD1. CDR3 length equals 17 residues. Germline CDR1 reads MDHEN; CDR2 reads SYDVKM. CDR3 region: CASSPSPGQVLNQPRHF. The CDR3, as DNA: TGTGCCAGCAGTCCCAGTCCGGGACAGGTTCTTAATCAGCCCCGGCATTTT. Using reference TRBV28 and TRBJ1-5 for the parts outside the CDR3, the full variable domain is DVKVTQSSRYLVKRTGEKVFLECVQDMDHENMFWYRQDPGLGLRLIYFSYDVKMKEKGDIPEGYSVSREKKERFSLILESASTNQTSMYLCASSPSPGQVLNQPRHFGDGTRLSIL.

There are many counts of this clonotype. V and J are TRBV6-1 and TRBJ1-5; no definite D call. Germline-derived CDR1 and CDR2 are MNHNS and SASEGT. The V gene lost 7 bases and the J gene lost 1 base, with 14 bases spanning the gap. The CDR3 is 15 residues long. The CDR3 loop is CASNLLQASNQPQHF. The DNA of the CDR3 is TGTGCCAGCAACCTCTTGCAAGCCAGCAATCAGCCCCAGCATTTT.

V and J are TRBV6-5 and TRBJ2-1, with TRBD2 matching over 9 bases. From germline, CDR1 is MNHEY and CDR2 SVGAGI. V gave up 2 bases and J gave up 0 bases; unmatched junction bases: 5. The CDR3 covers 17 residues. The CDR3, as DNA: TGTGCCAGCAGTTACCGGGCGGGAGGGAGCTCCTACAATGAGCAGTTCTTC. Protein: CASSYRAGGSSYNEQFF.

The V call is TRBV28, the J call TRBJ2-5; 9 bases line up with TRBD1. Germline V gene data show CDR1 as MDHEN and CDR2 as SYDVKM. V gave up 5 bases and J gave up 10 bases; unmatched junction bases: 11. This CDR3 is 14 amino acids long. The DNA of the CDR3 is TGTGCCAGCAGTCACCCGGGACAGGGATTAGGCCAGTACTTC. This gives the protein CASSHPGQGLGQYF.

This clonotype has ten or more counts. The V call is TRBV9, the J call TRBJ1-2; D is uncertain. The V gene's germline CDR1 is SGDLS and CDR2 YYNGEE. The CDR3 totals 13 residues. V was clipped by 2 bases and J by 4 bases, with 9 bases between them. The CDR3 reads CASSVSESYGYTF. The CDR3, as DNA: TGTGCCAGCAGCGTGTCGGAGAGCTATGGCTACACCTTC.

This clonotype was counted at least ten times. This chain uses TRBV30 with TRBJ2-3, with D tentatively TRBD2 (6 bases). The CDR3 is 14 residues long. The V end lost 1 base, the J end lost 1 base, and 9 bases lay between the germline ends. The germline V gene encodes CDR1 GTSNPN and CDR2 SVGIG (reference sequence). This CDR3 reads CAWSGGTGTDTQYF. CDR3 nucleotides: TGTGCCTGGAGTGGCGGGACGGGCACAGATACGCAGTATTTT.

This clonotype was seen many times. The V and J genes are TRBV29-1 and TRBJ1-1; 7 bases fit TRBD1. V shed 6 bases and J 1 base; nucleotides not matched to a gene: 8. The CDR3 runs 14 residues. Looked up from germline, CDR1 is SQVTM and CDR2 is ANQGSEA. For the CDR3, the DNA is TGCAGCGTCGACCGGGACAGCGAGAACACTGAAGCTTTCTTT. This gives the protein CSVDRDSENTEAFF.

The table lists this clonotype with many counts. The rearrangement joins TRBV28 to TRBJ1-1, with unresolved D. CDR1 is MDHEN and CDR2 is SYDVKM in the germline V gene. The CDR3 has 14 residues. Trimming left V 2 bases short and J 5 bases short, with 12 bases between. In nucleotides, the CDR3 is TGTGCCAGCAGTTTAAAGAGAATGGGAACTGAAGCTTTCTTT. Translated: CASSLKRMGTEAFF.

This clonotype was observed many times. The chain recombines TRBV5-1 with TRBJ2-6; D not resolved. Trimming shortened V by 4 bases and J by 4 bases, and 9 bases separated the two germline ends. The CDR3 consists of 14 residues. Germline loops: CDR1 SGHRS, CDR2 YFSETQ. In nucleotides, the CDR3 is TGCGCCAGCAGCGAGCAGTCAGGGGCCAACGTCCTGACTTTC. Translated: CASSEQSGANVLTF.